The rows below give T cell receptor beta chains drawn from one sample of a study of HIV-infected patients and healthy controls. Each CDR3 protein is one row after TCRdb ran MiXCR on the 5' RACE reads. The sample includes 18,000 or so distinct CDR3 sequences, roughly a fifth of them seen just once. The specimen was CD8+ T cells from blood. The source is a human donor in good health. CDR3s include the opening cysteine and the closing phenylalanine or tryptophan. The D gene is left open where the match is weak. The size of a clone is reported for some rows only, either as once, few or many, or as a class for expanded clones.

TRBV20-1,TRBJ2-1,-,few,TGCAGTGCTAGAGTTCCCTTTATTGGAGGGCAGGATGAGCAGTTCTTC,CSARVPFIGGQDEQFF
TRBV7-9,TRBJ2-5,-,few,TGTGCCAGCAGCTCTCCGGGACGTCAAGAGACCCAGTACTTC,CASSSPGRQETQYF
TRBV7-9,TRBJ2-1,TRBD1,few,TGTGCCAGCAGTCCCACAGGGGGCGCGGTCGCCCCGCAGTTCTTC,CASSPTGGAVAPQFF
TRBV4-2,TRBJ1-6,-,-,TGTGCCAGCAGCCAAGATTGGGGCAGTAATTCACCCCTCCACTTT,CASSQDWGSNSPLHF
TRBV2,TRBJ1-6,-,medium-sized,TGTGCCAGCAGTGGAAGGGGTTGGCCCCAGGGTTCACCCCTCCACTTT,CASSGRGWPQGSPLHF
TRBV9,TRBJ2-7,-,-,TGTGCCAGCAGCCCATCGGAACAGGGATGGTACGACGAGCAGTACTTC,CASSPSEQGWYDEQYF
TRBV27,TRBJ1-2,-,many,TGTGCCAGCAGTAGGCAGGGAGGTTATGGCTACACCTTC,CASSRQGGYGYTF
TRBV3-1,TRBJ2-7,TRBD2,few,TGTGCCAGCAGCTTAGCGGGAGGGCCGAGAGAGCAGTACTTC,CASSLAGGPREQYF
TRBV12-3/TRBV12-4,TRBJ1-2,TRBD1,-,TGTGCCAGCAGTTTAGCGACAGGGATTCACACCTTC,CASSLATGIHTF
TRBV19,TRBJ2-1,-,many,TGTGCCAGTAGTAGGCTGACAGGTTACAATGAGCAGTTCTTC,CASSRLTGYNEQFF
TRBV5-1,TRBJ1-1,-,-,TGCGCCAGCAGCTTGGCGGGGAGGGGTACTGAAGCTTTCTTT,CASSLAGRGTEAFF
TRBV5-1,TRBJ2-1,TRBD2,few,TGCGCCAGTTCGGCCGGGACTACTCTCTACAATGAGCAGTTCTTC,CASSAGTTLYNEQFF
TRBV2,TRBJ1-1,-,large,TGTGCCAGCGAGTCCGAGGGAGGAAACACTGAAGCTTTCTTT,CASESEGGNTEAFF
TRBV14,TRBJ1-2,-,few,TGTGCCAGCAGCCCTTTGGCCGGGGCTAACTATGGCTACACCTTC,CASSPLAGANYGYTF
TRBV11-2,TRBJ2-3,-,-,TGTGCCAGCAGCCCCCCTCGCCCAGATACGCAGTATTTT,CASSPPRPDTQYF
TRBV7-9,TRBJ1-4,TRBD1,few,TGTGCCAGCAGCTTAGACGGAGGGGGCGGTGAAAAACTGTTTTTT,CASSLDGGGGEKLFF
TRBV30,TRBJ1-2,TRBD1,many,TGTGCCTGGACACAGGGGACAAACTATGGCTACACCTTC,CAWTQGTNYGYTF
TRBV7-9,TRBJ2-3,TRBD2,-,TGTGCCAGCAGCTTTCGGCGGGGGGCAAGCACAGATACGCAGTATTTT,CASSFRRGASTDTQYF
TRBV4-3,TRBJ1-3,-,many,TGCGCCAGCAGCCAAGGGGTTGGAAACACCATATATTTT,CASSQGVGNTIYF
TRBV27,TRBJ1-5,-,-,TGTGCCAGCAGTTTCATCGGGGACAATCAGCCCCAGCATTTT,CASSFIGDNQPQHF
TRBV19,TRBJ1-2,-,few,TGTGCCAGTAGTATAGCAAGCTCTAACTATGGCTACACCTTC,CASSIASSNYGYTF
TRBV5-5,TRBJ2-7,-,-,TGTGCCAGCAGCTTATCCCTGGGGGCCTACGAGCAGTACTTC,CASSLSLGAYEQYF
TRBV4-1,TRBJ1-2,-,-,TGCGCCAGCAGCCCTGGGGGAGATAACTATGGCTACACCTTC,CASSPGGDNYGYTF
TRBV15,TRBJ1-3,-,many,TGTGCCACCAGCAGCGGGTCAGGAAACACCATATATTTT,CATSSGSGNTIYF
TRBV18,TRBJ2-3,TRBD1,few,TGTGCCAGCTCACCAGTACAGGGGAATACAGATACGCAGTATTTT,CASSPVQGNTDTQYF
TRBV19,TRBJ2-7,-,few,TGTGCCAGTAGTATTGACGGAGACTCTTCCTACGAGCAGTACTTC,CASSIDGDSSYEQYF
TRBV19,TRBJ1-2,-,-,TGTGCCAGTAGGATGCTCATTGGCTCTAACTATGGCTACACCTTC,CASRMLIGSNYGYTF
TRBV20-1,TRBJ1-2,-,few,TGCAGTGCTCGGGAAACAGATGGCTACACCTTC,CSARETDGYTF
TRBV12-3/TRBV12-4,TRBJ1-6,-,many,TGTGCCAGCAGTTTATGGGGTCTAGGTTCACCCCTCCACTTT,CASSLWGLGSPLHF
TRBV7-9,TRBJ2-3,-,-,TGTGCCAGCAGTATCGGACATTTCTCTAGCACAGATACGCAGTATTTT,CASSIGHFSSTDTQYF
TRBV6-5,TRBJ2-2,-,many,TGTGCCAGCACCATGGATGGCGGGGAGCTGTTTTTT,CASTMDGGELFF
TRBV6-2/TRBV6-3,TRBJ1-6,-,-,TGTGCCAGCAGTTTAGTTGGCCTGGACTTCGAGGCACCCCTCCACTTT,CASSLVGLDFEAPLHF
TRBV7-8,TRBJ2-5,TRBD2,few,TGTGCCAGCAGCTGCGAAACTTTACCGGGACTAGCGGACCAAGAGACCCAGTACTTC,CASSCETLPGLADQETQYF
TRBV7-9,TRBJ2-7,TRBD2,many,TGTGCCAGCAGCGCCCGACTAGCGGAGGATCCCTACGAGCAGTACTTC,CASSARLAEDPYEQYF
TRBV19,TRBJ1-1,-,-,TGTGCCAGTAGTTTCGGGGGGTCGGCTTTCTTT,CASSFGGSAFF
TRBV28,TRBJ2-7,TRBD1,many,TGTGCCGGCGGGACAGGGGTTCACGAGCAGTACTTC,CAGGTGVHEQYF
TRBV7-8,TRBJ2-7,-,many,TGTGCCAGCAGTATAGGGCACGAGCAGTACTTC,CASSIGHEQYF
TRBV7-9,TRBJ2-1,TRBD2,few,TGTGCCAGCAGCTTACCTAGCGGGAGCTCCTACAATGAGCAGTTCTTC,CASSLPSGSSYNEQFF
TRBV7-6,TRBJ1-3,-,medium-sized,TGTGCCAGCAGTCCCTACAGGCTAAACTCTGGAAACACCATATATTTT,CASSPYRLNSGNTIYF
TRBV5-6,TRBJ2-7,-,many,TGTGCCAGCAGCTTGACAGACTACGAGCAGTACTTC,CASSLTDYEQYF
TRBV14,TRBJ1-4,-,many,TGTGCCAGCAGCCAAGATAGGCCAGGCCCTAATGAAAAACTGTTTTTT,CASSQDRPGPNEKLFF
TRBV10-3,TRBJ2-7,TRBD2,-,TGTGCCATCAGTGAGGCTAGCGGGAGCGCATCCTACGAGCAGTACTTC,CAISEASGSASYEQYF
TRBV13,TRBJ2-5,TRBD2,few,TGTGCCAGCAGCCGGGGAGGGGAGACCCAGTACTTC,CASSRGGETQYF
TRBV12-3/TRBV12-4,TRBJ1-1,-,few,TGTGCCAGCAGTTTATTCGGGCGTCTTGAAGCTTTCTTT,CASSLFGRLEAFF
TRBV9,TRBJ2-4,TRBD2,-,TGTGCCAGCAGCACAGGACTAGTTCAAAACATTCAGTACTTC,CASSTGLVQNIQYF
TRBV7-9,TRBJ1-5,-,many,TGTGCCAGCAGTTCCGGGAATGAGCGTCAGCCCCAGCATTTT,CASSSGNERQPQHF
TRBV12-3/TRBV12-4,TRBJ2-6,-,many,TGTGCCAGCAGTTTAGCTGGGGCTGGGGCCAACGTCCTGACTTTC,CASSLAGAGANVLTF